This T cell receptor (beta chain) originates from a study of blood T cells in healthy people across ages. A second PCR, run for about 7 to 11 cycles, used a sample-barcoded 5' primer plus a J-beta primer mix. Each CDR3 protein is one row after TCRdb ran MiXCR on the 5' RACE reads. The data show about 1.6 million distinct CDR3 sequences, roughly 32% seen once. Every participating donor contributed 8 to 10 milliliters of peripheral blood through a draw. Isolating PBMCs gave at least 6 million of these cells per sample. No fewer than 5.5 micrograms of total RNA were isolated from every sample. As to this clonotype: Its antigen is unidentified. One end of the junction fails to match germline, which may point to a read error.

Regarding the study as a whole: Significant beta diversity loss was already apparent by age about 42, declining roughly linearly.

The CDR3 consists of 13 residues. CDR1 is SGHDN and CDR2 is FVKESK in the germline V gene. Sequenced material: blood. The receptor was derived from a woman younger than 45 in good health. This chain joins TRBV14 and TRBJ1-1; 7 bases agree with TRBD1. CDR3 in DNA: TGTGCTAACACCTCAGGGGGGAACGCTGAAGCTTTCTTT. Amino acid sequence: CANTSGGNAEAFF. The whole variable domain, remainder taken from reference TRBV14 and TRBJ1-1, is EAGVTQFPSHSVIEKGQTVTLRCDPISGHDNLYWYRRVMGKEIKFLLHFVKESKQDESGMPNNRFLAERTGGTYSTLKVQPAELEDSGVYFCANTSGGNAEAFFGQGTRLTVV.